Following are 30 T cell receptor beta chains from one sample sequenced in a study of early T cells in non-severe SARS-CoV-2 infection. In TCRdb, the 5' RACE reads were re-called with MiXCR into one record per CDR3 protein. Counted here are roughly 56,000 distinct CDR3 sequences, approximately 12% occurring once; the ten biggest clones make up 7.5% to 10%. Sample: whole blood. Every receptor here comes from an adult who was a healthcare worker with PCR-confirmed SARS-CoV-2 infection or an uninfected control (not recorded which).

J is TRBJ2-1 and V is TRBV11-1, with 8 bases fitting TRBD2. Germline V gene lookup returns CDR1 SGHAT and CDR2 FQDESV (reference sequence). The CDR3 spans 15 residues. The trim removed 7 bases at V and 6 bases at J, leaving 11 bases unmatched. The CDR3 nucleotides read TGTGCCAGCACCCTAGGATTAGCGGGGAGCAATGAGCAGTTCTTC. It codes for CASTLGLAGSNEQFF.

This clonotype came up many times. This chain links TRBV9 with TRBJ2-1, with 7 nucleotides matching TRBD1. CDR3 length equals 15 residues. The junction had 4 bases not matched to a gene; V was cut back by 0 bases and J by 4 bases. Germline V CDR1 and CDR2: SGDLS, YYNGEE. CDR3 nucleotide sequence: TGTGCCAGCAGCGTAGCAGGGACAGTTTACAATGAGCAGTTCTTC. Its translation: CASSVAGTVYNEQFF.

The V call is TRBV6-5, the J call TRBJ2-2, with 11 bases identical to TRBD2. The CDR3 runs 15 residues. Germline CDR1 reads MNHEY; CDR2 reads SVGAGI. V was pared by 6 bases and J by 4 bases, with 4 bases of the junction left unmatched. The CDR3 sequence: CASSLAGGPTGELFF. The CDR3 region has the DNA TGTGCCAGCAGCTTAGCGGGAGGGCCCACCGGGGAGCTGTTTTTT.

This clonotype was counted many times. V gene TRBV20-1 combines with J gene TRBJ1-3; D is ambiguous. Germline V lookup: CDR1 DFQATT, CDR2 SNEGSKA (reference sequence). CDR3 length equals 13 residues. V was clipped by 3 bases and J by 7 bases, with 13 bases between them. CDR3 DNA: TGCAGTGCTAGCGAGGGTCTCGGGAACACCATATATTTT. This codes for CSASEGLGNTIYF.

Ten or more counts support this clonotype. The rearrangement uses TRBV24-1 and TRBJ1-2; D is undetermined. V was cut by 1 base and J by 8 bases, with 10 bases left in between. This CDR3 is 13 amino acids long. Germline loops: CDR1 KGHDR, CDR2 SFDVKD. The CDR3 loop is CATSDFEGSGYTF. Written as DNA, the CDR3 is TGTGCCACCAGTGATTTCGAGGGTTCCGGCTACACCTTC.

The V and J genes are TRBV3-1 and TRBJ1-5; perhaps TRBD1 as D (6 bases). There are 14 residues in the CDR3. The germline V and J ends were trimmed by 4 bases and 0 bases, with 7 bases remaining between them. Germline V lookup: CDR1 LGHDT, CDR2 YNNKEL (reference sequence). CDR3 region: CASSRTASNQPQHF. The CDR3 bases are TGTGCCAGCAGCCGGACAGCTAGCAATCAGCCCCAGCATTTT.

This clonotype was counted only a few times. CDR3 DNA: TGTGCCAGCAGCCTCAGGACTAGCGGGAGAGAGTCCGAGCAGTACTTC. It yields the protein CASSLRTSGRESEQYF. The chain is built from TRBV3-1 and TRBJ2-7, with TRBD2 matching 13 bases. Germline CDR1 and CDR2: LGHDT and YNNKEL (reference sequence). Unmatched junction bases numbered 9, after V lost 4 bases and J lost 6 bases. The CDR3 contains 16 residues.

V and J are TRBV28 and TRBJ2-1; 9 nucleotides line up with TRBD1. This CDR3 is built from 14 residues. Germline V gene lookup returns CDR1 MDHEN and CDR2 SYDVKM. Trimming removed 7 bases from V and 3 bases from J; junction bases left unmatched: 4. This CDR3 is CASITTGGYNEQFF. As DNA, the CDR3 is TGTGCCAGCATCACGACAGGGGGCTACAATGAGCAGTTCTTC. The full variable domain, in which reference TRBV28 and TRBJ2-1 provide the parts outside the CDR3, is DVKVTQSSRYLVKRTGEKVFLECVQDMDHENMFWYRQDPGLGLRLIYFSYDVKMKEKGDIPEGYSVSREKKERFSLILESASTNQTSMYLCASITTGGYNEQFFGPGTRLTVL.

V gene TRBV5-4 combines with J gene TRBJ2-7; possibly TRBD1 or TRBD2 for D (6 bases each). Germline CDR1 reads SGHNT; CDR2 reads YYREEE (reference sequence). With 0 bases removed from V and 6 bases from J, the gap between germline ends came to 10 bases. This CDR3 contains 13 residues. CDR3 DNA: TGTGCCAGCAGCTTGGCGGGGGCCAGCGAGCAGTACTTC. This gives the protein CASSLAGASEQYF.

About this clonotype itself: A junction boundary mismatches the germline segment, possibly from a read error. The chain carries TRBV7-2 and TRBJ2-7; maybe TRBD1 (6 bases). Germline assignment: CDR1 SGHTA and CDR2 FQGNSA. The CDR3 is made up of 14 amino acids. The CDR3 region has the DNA TGTGCCAGCACCTTACGGGACAAGCTCTACGAGCAGTACTTC. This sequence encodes CASTLRDKLYEQYF.

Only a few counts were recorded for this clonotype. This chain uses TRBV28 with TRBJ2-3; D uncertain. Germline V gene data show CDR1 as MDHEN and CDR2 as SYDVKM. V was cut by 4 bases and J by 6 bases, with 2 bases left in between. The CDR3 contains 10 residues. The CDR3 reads CASSSDTQYF. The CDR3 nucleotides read TGTGCCAGCAGTTCCGATACGCAGTATTTT.

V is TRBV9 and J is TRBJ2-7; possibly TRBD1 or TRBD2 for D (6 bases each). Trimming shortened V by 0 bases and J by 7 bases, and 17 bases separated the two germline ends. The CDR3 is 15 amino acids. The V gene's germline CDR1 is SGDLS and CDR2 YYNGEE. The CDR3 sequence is CASSVVGQGTAEQYF. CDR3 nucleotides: TGTGCCAGCAGCGTAGTCGGGCAGGGGACTGCAGAGCAGTACTTC.

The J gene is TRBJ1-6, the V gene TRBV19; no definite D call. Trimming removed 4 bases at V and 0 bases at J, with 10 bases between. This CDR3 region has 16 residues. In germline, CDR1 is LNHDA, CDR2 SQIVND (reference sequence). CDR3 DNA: TGTGCCAGTAGTAGGGCGGCGAGCTCCTATAATTCACCCCTCCACTTT. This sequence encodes CASSRAASSYNSPLHF. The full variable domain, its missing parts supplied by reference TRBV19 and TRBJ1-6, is DGGITQSPKYLFRKEGQNVTLSCEQNLNHDAMYWYRQDPGQGLRLIYYSQIVNDFQKGDIAEGYSVSREKKESFPLTVTSAQKNPTAFYLCASSRAASSYNSPLHFGNGTRLTVT.

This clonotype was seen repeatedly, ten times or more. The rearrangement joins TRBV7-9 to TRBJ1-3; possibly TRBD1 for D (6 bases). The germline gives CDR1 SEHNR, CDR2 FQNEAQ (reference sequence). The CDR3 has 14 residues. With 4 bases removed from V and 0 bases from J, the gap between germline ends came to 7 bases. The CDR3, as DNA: TGTGCCAGCAGCTCGGACAGCTCTGGAAACACCATATATTTT. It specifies CASSSDSSGNTIYF.

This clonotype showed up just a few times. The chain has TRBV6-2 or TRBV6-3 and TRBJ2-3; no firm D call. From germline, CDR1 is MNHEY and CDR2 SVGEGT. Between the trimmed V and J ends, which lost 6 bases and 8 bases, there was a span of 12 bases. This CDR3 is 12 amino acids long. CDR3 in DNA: TGTGCCAGCAGAACCTCCGTCGGTACGCAGTATTTT. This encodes CASRTSVGTQYF.

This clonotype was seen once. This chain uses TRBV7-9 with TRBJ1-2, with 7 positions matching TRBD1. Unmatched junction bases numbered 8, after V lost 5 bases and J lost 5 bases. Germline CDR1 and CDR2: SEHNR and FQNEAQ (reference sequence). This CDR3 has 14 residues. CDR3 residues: CASSPRTGEYGYTF. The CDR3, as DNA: TGTGCCAGCAGCCCCCGGACAGGCGAGTATGGCTACACCTTC. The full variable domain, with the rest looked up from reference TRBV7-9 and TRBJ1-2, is DTGVSQNPRHKITKRGQNVTFRCDPISEHNRLYWYRQTLGQGPEFLTYFQNEAQLEKSRLLSDRFSAERPKGSFSTLEIQRTEQGDSAMYLCASSPRTGEYGYTFGSGTRLTVV.

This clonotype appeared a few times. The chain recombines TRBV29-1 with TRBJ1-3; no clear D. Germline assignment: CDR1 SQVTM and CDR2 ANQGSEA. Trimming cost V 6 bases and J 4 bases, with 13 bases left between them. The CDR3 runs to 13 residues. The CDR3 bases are TGCAGCGTCGCCCTGGGCTCCGGAAACACCATATATTTT. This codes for CSVALGSGNTIYF.

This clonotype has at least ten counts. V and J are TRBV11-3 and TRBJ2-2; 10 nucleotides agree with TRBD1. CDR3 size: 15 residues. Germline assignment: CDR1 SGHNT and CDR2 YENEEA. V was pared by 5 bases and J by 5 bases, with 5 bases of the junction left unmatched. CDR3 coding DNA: TGTGCCAGCAGCCGAGGGGGACAGGGGACCGGGGAGCTGTTTTTT. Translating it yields CASSRGGQGTGELFF.

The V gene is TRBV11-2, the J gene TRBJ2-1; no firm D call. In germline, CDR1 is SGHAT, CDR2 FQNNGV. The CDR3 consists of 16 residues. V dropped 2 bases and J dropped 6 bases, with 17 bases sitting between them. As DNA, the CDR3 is TGTGCCAGCAGCTTAACCCTCACCATTCCCAGCAATGAGCAGTTCTTC. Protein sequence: CASSLTLTIPSNEQFF. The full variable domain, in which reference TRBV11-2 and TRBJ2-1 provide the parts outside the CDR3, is EAGVAQSPRYKIIEKRQSVAFWCNPISGHATLYWYQQILGQGPKLLIQFQNNGVVDDSQLPKDRFSAERLKGVDSTLKIQPAKLEDSAVYLCASSLTLTIPSNEQFFGPGTRLTVL.

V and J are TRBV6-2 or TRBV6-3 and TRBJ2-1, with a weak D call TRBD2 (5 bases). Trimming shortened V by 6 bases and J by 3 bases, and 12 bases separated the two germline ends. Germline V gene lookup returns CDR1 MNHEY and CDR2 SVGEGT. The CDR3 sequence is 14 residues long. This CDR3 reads CASRTTPDYNEQFF. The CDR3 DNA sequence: TGTGCCAGCAGGACTACCCCGGACTACAATGAGCAGTTCTTC.

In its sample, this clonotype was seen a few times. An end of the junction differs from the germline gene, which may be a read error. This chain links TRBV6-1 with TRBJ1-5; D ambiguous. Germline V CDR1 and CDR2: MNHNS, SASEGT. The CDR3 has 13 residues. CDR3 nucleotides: TGTGCCAGCAGGTCCGTGGACGGTCAGCCCAAGCATTTT. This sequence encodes CASRSVDGQPKHF.

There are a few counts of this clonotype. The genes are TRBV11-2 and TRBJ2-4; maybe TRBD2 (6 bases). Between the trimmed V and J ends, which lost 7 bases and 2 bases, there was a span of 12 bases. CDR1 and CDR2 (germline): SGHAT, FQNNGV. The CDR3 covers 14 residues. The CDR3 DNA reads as TGTGCCAGCACCCATGGGGGGTCCAAAAACATTCAGTACTTC. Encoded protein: CASTHGGSKNIQYF.

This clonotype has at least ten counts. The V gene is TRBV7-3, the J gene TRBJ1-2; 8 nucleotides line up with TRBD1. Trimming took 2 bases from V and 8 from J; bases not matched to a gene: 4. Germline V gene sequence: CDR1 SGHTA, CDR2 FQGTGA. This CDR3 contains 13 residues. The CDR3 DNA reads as TGTGCCAGCAGCTTAGGACAGGGAGACGGCTACACCTTC. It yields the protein CASSLGQGDGYTF.

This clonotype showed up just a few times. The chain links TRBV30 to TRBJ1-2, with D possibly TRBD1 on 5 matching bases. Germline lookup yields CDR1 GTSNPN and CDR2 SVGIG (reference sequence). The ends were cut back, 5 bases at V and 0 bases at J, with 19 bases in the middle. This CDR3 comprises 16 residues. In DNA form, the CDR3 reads TGTGCCTGGGGTTCCATTGGGACCGCCACTAACTATGGCTACACCTTC. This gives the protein CAWGSIGTATNYGYTF.

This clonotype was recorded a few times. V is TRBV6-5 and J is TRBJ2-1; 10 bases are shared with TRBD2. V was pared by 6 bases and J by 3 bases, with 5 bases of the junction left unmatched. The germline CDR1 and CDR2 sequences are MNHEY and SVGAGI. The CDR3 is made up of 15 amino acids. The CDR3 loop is CASSRTSGSYNEQFF. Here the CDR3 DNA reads TGTGCCAGCAGCCGGACTAGCGGAAGCTACAATGAGCAGTTCTTC.

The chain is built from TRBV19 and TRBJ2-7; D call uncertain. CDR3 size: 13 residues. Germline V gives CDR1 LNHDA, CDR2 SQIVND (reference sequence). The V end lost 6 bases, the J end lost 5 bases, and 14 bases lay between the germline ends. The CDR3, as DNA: TGTGCCAGTAGGCCCTCCATCTTCCACGAGCAGTACTTC. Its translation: CASRPSIFHEQYF.

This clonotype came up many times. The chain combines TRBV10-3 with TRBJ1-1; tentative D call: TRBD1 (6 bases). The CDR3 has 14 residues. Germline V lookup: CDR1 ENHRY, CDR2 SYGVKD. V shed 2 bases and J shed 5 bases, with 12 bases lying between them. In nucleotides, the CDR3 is TGTGCCATCAGTGAGGTGGGGGCGAGGACTGAAGCTTTCTTT. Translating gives CAISEVGARTEAFF.

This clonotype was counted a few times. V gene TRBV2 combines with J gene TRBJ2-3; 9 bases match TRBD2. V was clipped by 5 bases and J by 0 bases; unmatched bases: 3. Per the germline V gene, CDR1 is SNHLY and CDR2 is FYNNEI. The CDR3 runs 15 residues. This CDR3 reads CASSLTSGSTDTQYF. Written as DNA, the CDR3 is TGTGCCAGCAGTCTCACTAGCGGGAGCACAGATACGCAGTATTTT.

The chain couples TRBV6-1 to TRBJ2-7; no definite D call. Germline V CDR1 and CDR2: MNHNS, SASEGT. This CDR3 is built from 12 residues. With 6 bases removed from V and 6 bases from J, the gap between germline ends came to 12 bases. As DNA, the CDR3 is TGTGCCAGCAGGCCCTTGGCCAGCGAGCAGTACTTC. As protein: CASRPLASEQYF.

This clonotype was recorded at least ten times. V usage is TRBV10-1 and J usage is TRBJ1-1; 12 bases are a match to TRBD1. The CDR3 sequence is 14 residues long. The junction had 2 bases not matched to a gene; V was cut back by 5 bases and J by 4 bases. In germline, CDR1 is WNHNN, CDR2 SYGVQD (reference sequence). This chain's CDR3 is CASSRDRGPTEAFF. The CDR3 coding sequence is TGCGCCAGCAGTCGGGACAGGGGGCCCACTGAAGCTTTCTTT.